This TCR beta chain was captured by sequencing in a study of Graves' ophthalmopathy and Graves' hyperthyroidism. Study-wide results and caveats: Blood also contained most of the expanded thyroid clonotypes above 0.001 frequency.

This clonotype has ten or more counts. Its antigen is not identified. RNA transcripts yielded amplified TCR beta CDR3 regions. The first round was an RT-PCR with HTBI primers, and the second round was a multiplex PCR. Via MiXCR, TCRdb re-called the multiplex PCR reads, giving one row per CDR3 protein. In the table there are approximately 210,000 distinct CDR3 sequences, around 28% of which are singletons. The CDR3 consists of 15 residues. Germline-derived CDR1 and CDR2 are MDHEN and SYDVKM. Trimming took 7 bases from V and 2 from J; bases not matched to a gene: 6. The origin of this receptor is a man aged 45-65 years with Graves' ophthalmopathy. This sequence joins TRBV28 and TRBJ2-7; 12 bases map to TRBD1. The material sequenced was peripheral blood. CDR3: CASIKGQGATYEQYF. CDR3 bases: TGTGCCAGCATCAAGGGACAGGGGGCCACCTACGAGCAGTACTTC. The full variable domain, completed using reference TRBV28 and TRBJ2-7, is DVKVTQSSRYLVKRTGEKVFLECVQDMDHENMFWYRQDPGLGLRLIYFSYDVKMKEKGDIPEGYSVSREKKERFSLILESASTNQTSMYLCASIKGQGATYEQYFGPGTRLTVT.